This T cell receptor beta chain was identified in a study of tumor-infiltrating lymphocytes in primary liver carcinoma. Study details: T1-T3 N0M0 was the stage of the tumors, which were about 4.2 to 11 cm across. Every sample contained roughly 3.5 to 7.13 million productive TCRbeta reads, and these numbers were similar from one tissue type to another. Study findings and constraints: It was in tumors, not blood, that the top-250-clone fraction was significantly higher (p = 0.039). Tumor region pairs showed greater overlap than either tumor-adjacent or tumor-blood pairs did.

This clonotype appeared many times. What it binds is unknown. J was trimmed by 0 bases and V by 5 bases; bases with no gene match: 7. CDR1 and CDR2 from the germline V gene are SGHAT and FQDESV (reference sequence). This CDR3 region has 17 residues. Germline DNA was also extracted, and blood RNA derived from unsorted whole blood. Researchers generated TCR beta cDNA from approximately 0.55 ug of total RNA, relying on a constant-region primer. Researchers made the TCR beta libraries by running three nested multiplex PCR rounds with slightly modified ARM-PCR. Rounds one and two of PCR, each of 10 cycles, were primed with TRBV1-TRBV30 forward primers and a C-beta reverse primer. TCRdb reanalysed the multiplex PCR reads using MiXCR and keeps one entry per CDR3 protein. The top ten clones hold over 15% of a sample with 310,000 or so distinct CDR3 sequences, more than 55% of them seen once.

The sequence was obtained from a woman aged 25 to 39 with primary liver carcinoma and hepatitis B virus infection. This chain uses TRBV11-1 with TRBJ2-6; 7 nucleotides match TRBD2. Sequencing was performed on peripheral blood. DNA for the CDR3: TGTGCCAGCAGCCCTAGCGGCTCGGCCTCTGGGGCCAACGTCCTGACTTTC. Protein: CASSPSGSASGANVLTF.